A selection of T cell receptor beta chains follows, all from one sample in a study of cytomegalovirus exposure and HLA in healthy donors. Here immunoSEQ multiplex PCR was the method, and the copy in TCRdb shows in-frame clones only, minus some. The sample holds roughly 240,000 clones, roughly 73% seen once. The source material was PBMCs. The receptor source for this set is a boy aged 5 to 17 in good health and CMV-seronegative. CDR3s leave out the opening cysteine and the closing phenylalanine or tryptophan. The order of the fields is V gene, clone size, J gene, CDR3 protein. Only some rows state a clone size, as once, few, many or a class for expanded clones.

v_call: TRBV6-6; clone_size: once; j_call: TRBJ2-1; cdr3_aa: ASSNGRFTYNEQF
v_call: TRBV14; clone_size: NA; j_call: TRBJ2-7; cdr3_aa: ASNIAGVHYEQY
v_call: TRBV5-1; clone_size: NA; j_call: NA; cdr3_aa: ASSLVAGGLTYEQY
v_call: TRBV19; clone_size: NA; j_call: TRBJ2-5; cdr3_aa: ASSSQVQETQY
v_call: TRBV18; clone_size: NA; j_call: TRBJ1-1; cdr3_aa: ASSQGQGQNTEAF
v_call: TRBV6-6; clone_size: NA; j_call: TRBJ2-7; cdr3_aa: ASSLSRGGPEQY
v_call: TRBV4-1; clone_size: NA; j_call: NA; cdr3_aa: ASSRGTGGLVEQY
v_call: TRBV2; clone_size: NA; j_call: TRBJ1-6; cdr3_aa: ASTGLSSYNSPLH
v_call: TRBV27; clone_size: NA; j_call: TRBJ2-2; cdr3_aa: ASTEFGVNTGELF
v_call: TRBV4-1; clone_size: NA; j_call: TRBJ1-1; cdr3_aa: ASSLRTGNTEAF
v_call: TRBV18; clone_size: NA; j_call: TRBJ2-7; cdr3_aa: ASSSGTSDSYEQY
v_call: TRBV10-3; clone_size: once; j_call: TRBJ1-2; cdr3_aa: AISVERTGNGYT
v_call: TRBV5-1; clone_size: NA; j_call: TRBJ2-3; cdr3_aa: ASSLGVAGSQGADTQY
v_call: TRBV7-6; clone_size: NA; j_call: TRBJ2-5; cdr3_aa: ASSLVPSGRAQETQY
v_call: TRBV9; clone_size: NA; j_call: TRBJ2-4; cdr3_aa: ASSVEGSPRGKGKNIQY
v_call: TRBV12-5; clone_size: NA; j_call: TRBJ1-2; cdr3_aa: ASGLVLSSNYGYT
v_call: TRBV7-9; clone_size: NA; j_call: TRBJ1-1; cdr3_aa: ASSLAENTEAF
v_call: TRBV5-1; clone_size: few; j_call: TRBJ2-5; cdr3_aa: ASSLGTIQETQY
v_call: TRBV5-1; clone_size: once; j_call: TRBJ1-2; cdr3_aa: ASRDGIFGYGYT
v_call: TRBV5-8; clone_size: NA; j_call: TRBJ2-3; cdr3_aa: ASSLAGGRAYTDTQY
v_call: TRBV6-1; clone_size: NA; j_call: TRBJ2-3; cdr3_aa: ASRVRLVSTDTQY
v_call: TRBV2; clone_size: once; j_call: TRBJ2-1; cdr3_aa: ASSDQLAGVDNEQF
v_call: TRBV29-1; clone_size: NA; j_call: TRBJ1-1; cdr3_aa: SVAWTGTTEAF
v_call: TRBV19; clone_size: NA; j_call: TRBJ1-5; cdr3_aa: ASSIGGGPREPQH
v_call: TRBV19; clone_size: NA; j_call: TRBJ1-1; cdr3_aa: ASSSWRGRGNTEAF
v_call: TRBV2; clone_size: NA; j_call: TRBJ2-7; cdr3_aa: ASRTGTSGPYEQY
v_call: TRBV5-6; clone_size: NA; j_call: TRBJ1-6; cdr3_aa: ASSLSGTGENSPLH
v_call: TRBV11-2; clone_size: once; j_call: TRBJ1-1; cdr3_aa: ASSQTGEYTEAF
v_call: TRBV9; clone_size: few; j_call: TRBJ2-3; cdr3_aa: ASSGRGGNTQY
v_call: TRBV27; clone_size: NA; j_call: TRBJ2-2; cdr3_aa: ASSPFGELF
v_call: TRBV6-6; clone_size: once; j_call: TRBJ2-1; cdr3_aa: ASSPGGTGLEQF
v_call: TRBV7-9; clone_size: NA; j_call: TRBJ2-7; cdr3_aa: ASSRAGGSANEQY
v_call: TRBV11-3; clone_size: NA; j_call: TRBJ2-5; cdr3_aa: ASSVRGFGLAGQETQY
v_call: TRBV21-1; clone_size: NA; j_call: TRBJ2-3; cdr3_aa: ASTRTGTDTQY
v_call: TRBV6-1; clone_size: NA; j_call: TRBJ1-1; cdr3_aa: ASSLGQTNTEAF
v_call: TRBV7-9; clone_size: NA; j_call: TRBJ1-1; cdr3_aa: ASSLTGQGRWISAEAF
v_call: TRBV11-3; clone_size: NA; j_call: TRBJ2-7; cdr3_aa: ASSLDRGASYEQY
v_call: TRBV19; clone_size: NA; j_call: TRBJ2-7; cdr3_aa: ASSSGTGGAGFEQY
v_call: TRBV6-5; clone_size: NA; j_call: TRBJ1-3; cdr3_aa: ASRLDVSSGNTIY
v_call: TRBV23-1; clone_size: NA; j_call: TRBJ2-6; cdr3_aa: ASSQSLDAGANVLT
v_call: TRBV11-3; clone_size: NA; j_call: TRBJ2-5; cdr3_aa: ASTARGGIETQY
v_call: TRBV6-6; clone_size: NA; j_call: TRBJ2-1; cdr3_aa: ASSYRDMQF
v_call: TRBV4-1; clone_size: once; j_call: TRBJ2-7; cdr3_aa: ASSQGKGQSTYEQY
v_call: TRBV19; clone_size: NA; j_call: TRBJ2-7; cdr3_aa: ASSRPGGRMPYEQY
v_call: TRBV11-3; clone_size: NA; j_call: TRBJ1-2; cdr3_aa: ASSVGRPYGYT
v_call: TRBV9; clone_size: NA; j_call: TRBJ1-2; cdr3_aa: ASSGGGVDSHGNDPGYT
v_call: TRBV7-9; clone_size: NA; j_call: TRBJ2-1; cdr3_aa: ASSPRQGWENEQF
v_call: TRBV7-9; clone_size: NA; j_call: TRBJ2-3; cdr3_aa: ASSLTAGGPRDTQY
v_call: TRBV27; clone_size: NA; j_call: TRBJ2-7; cdr3_aa: ASSLVLGQVYEQY
v_call: TRBV2; clone_size: NA; j_call: TRBJ1-1; cdr3_aa: ASSGSWGVLNTEAF
v_call: TRBV7-8; clone_size: NA; j_call: TRBJ2-1; cdr3_aa: ASSLAGGPMKGNEQF
v_call: TRBV6-4; clone_size: NA; j_call: TRBJ1-2; cdr3_aa: ASSPRARGDYGYP
v_call: TRBV30; clone_size: NA; j_call: TRBJ1-2; cdr3_aa: AWSDTQGTGYGYT